This T cell receptor (beta chain) was observed in a study of T cell repertoires in cytomegalovirus infection. Study summary: Recently identified HLA-C-restricted CMV epitopes and well-studied HLA-B-restricted CMV epitopes were used by the study. From public TCR beta signatures came an indication of both CMV infection and matching HLA type. Study observations and caveats: What dominated the ex vivo response were HLA-C-restricted CMV-specific TCR beta clonotypes. Identification of carriers of CMV plus the relevant HLA was performed using cumulative public TCR beta family frequency.

The CDR3 runs to 13 residues. J lost 8 bases, V lost 9 bases, and 10 bases had no gene match. MiXCR, applied by TCRdb to the reads, yields one record per CDR3 protein. The sample yields about 920,000 distinct CDR3 sequences, 30% to 40% seen once. This clonotype was recorded at least ten times. What it recognizes is unknown. The TCR was taken from a human donor in good health (CMV status not recorded). Some clones in this sample may be carry-over from other donors' samples. The chain couples TRBV12-3 or TRBV12-4 to TRBJ1-1, with 9 nucleotides matching TRBD1. The starting material was cultured CD8+ T cells from PBMCs, obtained from culture after CMV antigen stimulation. DNA of the CDR3: TGTGCCAGTTCCCTTCCGGGACAGGGCGAAGCTTTCTTT. As protein: CASSLPGQGEAFF.